The rows below give T cell receptor beta chains drawn from one sample of a study of glioma-infiltrating T cells after dendritic cell vaccination. Generated by immunoSEQ multiplex PCR, the TCRdb table keeps only in-frame clones and is missing some. The table lists tens of thousands of clones, roughly 80% of them singletons. Material: blood, obtained before dendritic cell vaccination. The receptors come from a human donor with glioblastoma. The CDR3 runs from the conserved cysteine through the conserved F or W. D genes are given only for firm matches. For some rows the clone size is stated as once, few or many, or as a class when expanded; others skip it.

few	TRBV29-1	TRBD2	TRBJ2-7	TGCAGCGTCGGGGGGGGTTGGTGGACAAACGAGCGCTACGAGCAGTACTTC	CSVGGGWWTNERYEQYF
NA	TRBV18	NA	TRBJ2-7	TGTGCCAGCTCACCACCGGCGGGTGACGAGCAGTACTTC	CASSPPAGDEQYF
NA	TRBV5-1	TRBD1	TRBJ2-1	TGCGCCAGCAGACCCTCGGGACAGGGGCCCCATGAGCAGTTCTTC	CASRPSGQGPHEQFF
NA	TRBV15	NA	TRBJ1-1	TGTGCCACCAGCAGAGATCTAGGGGGTGAAGCTTTCTTT	CATSRDLGGEAFF
NA	TRBV5-1	TRBD1	TRBJ1-1	TGCGCCAGCAGCTCGCCGACAGGGGTGAACACTGAAGCTTTCTTT	CASSSPTGVNTEAFF
NA	TRBV19	TRBD1	TRBJ1-5	TGTGCCAGTAGGAACAGGGGATTTCAGCCCCAGCATTTT	CASRNRGFQPQHF
NA	TRBV5-1	NA	TRBJ2-5	TGCGCCAGCAGCTTAGAGGGAGTCCAGACCCAGTACTTC	CASSLEGVQTQYF
once	TRBV5-4	TRBD2	TRBJ2-1	TGTGCCAGCAGCTTGGAAGCTAGCGGGGGTTACAATGAGCAGTTCTTC	CASSLEASGGYNEQFF
NA	TRBV12-5	NA	TRBJ2-5	TGTGCTAGTGGGTCTAATAACAAGCCGGGACTCCTTCGGGAGACCCAGTACTTC	CASGSNNKPGLLRETQYF
NA	TRBV5-8	TRBD2	TRBJ2-3	TGTGCCAGCAGCCTCCTAGCGGGCGGGCCAAATACGCAGTATTTT	CASSLLAGGPNTQYF
NA	TRBV4-2	NA	TRBJ2-5	TGTGCCAGCAGCCCCAGTCTGCCCGAGACCCAGTACTTC	CASSPSLPETQYF
NA	TRBV9	NA	TRBJ2-5	TGTGCCAGCAGCGTAGTGACTACTCAAGAGACCCAGTACTTC	CASSVVTTQETQYF
NA	TRBV4-1	TRBD1	TRBJ1-2	TGCGCCAGCAGCCCAGGAGGGACAGGGGAAGGGCGGAATGGCTACACCTTC	CASSPGGTGEGRNGYTF
NA	TRBV11-2	TRBD1	TRBJ2-3	TGTGCCAGCAGGGGGGTCGACAGGGATTGGGTGGTGCGTACAGATACGCAGTATTTT	CASRGVDRDWVVRTDTQYF
once	TRBV19	TRBD1	TRBJ2-1	TGTGCCAGTAGTACAGGACAGGGACGGAAAAATGAGCAGTTCTTC	CASSTGQGRKNEQFF
NA	TRBV6-5	NA	TRBJ1-6	TGTGCCAGCAGTTACACGGCGACAGGCTCCAATTCACCCCTCCACTTT	CASSYTATGSNSPLHF
NA	TRBV7-3	NA	TRBJ2-1	TGTGCCAGCAGCTCCGGACTCGTTTATAGCTCCTACAATGAGCAGTTCTTC	CASSSGLVYSSYNEQFF
NA	TRBV29-1	TRBD2	TRBJ2-3	TGCAGCGTACCTAGGGAGGGGACAGATACGCAGTATTTT	CSVPREGTDTQYF
NA	TRBV7-2	NA	TRBJ2-1	TGTGCCAGCAGCCCACAGCCTAGCGTCGGTAGTCAGTTCTTC	CASSPQPSVGSQFF
NA	TRBV4-2	TRBD2	TRBJ2-5	TGTGCCAGCAGCCGGGAGGGTGGAGAGACCCAGTACTTC	CASSREGGETQYF
NA	TRBV5-1	NA	TRBJ1-2	TGCGCCAGCAGCTTGGGAGTGGTCAGGGATAACTATGGCTACACCTTC	CASSLGVVRDNYGYTF
NA	TRBV18	NA	TRBJ1-4	TGTGCCAGCTCCGGGACTTGGAGTGAAAAACTGTTTTTT	CASSGTWSEKLFF
NA	TRBV6-5	TRBD1	TRBJ1-1	TGTGCCAGCAGTTACTTTTTAGGGACAGTGAACACTGAAGCTTTCTTT	CASSYFLGTVNTEAFF
NA	TRBV6-1	TRBD1	TRBJ1-2	TGTGCCAGCAGTGACCCAGGGGGCCCCAACTATGGCTACACCTTC	CASSDPGGPNYGYTF
NA	TRBV2	NA	TRBJ1-5	TGTGCCAGCAGTGATAGGGGGTACGGTCAGCCCCAGCATTTT	CASSDRGYGQPQHF
NA	TRBV6-1	TRBD2	TRBJ2-2	TGTGCCAGCAGTGAATTTCCGACTAGCGGGGGGGCCGGCGGGGAGCTGTTTTTT	CASSEFPTSGGAGGELFF
NA	TRBV12-5	NA	TRBJ1-5	TGTGCTAGTGAGCCGGGGGTAAGACAGCCCCAGCATTTT	CASEPGVRQPQHF
NA	TRBV30	NA	TRBJ2-3	TGTGCCTGGGGAGGATTCACAGATACGCAGTATTTT	CAWGGFTDTQYF
NA	TRBV4-1	NA	TRBJ1-1	TGCGCCAGCAGCCAAGAAGGGCAGGGGCGGAGTGAAGCTTTCTTT	CASSQEGQGRSEAFF
NA	TRBV6-6	NA	TRBJ1-1	TGTGCCAGCAGGAGACCGACAGGGAACACTGAAGCTTTCTTT	CASRRPTGNTEAFF
NA	TRBV10-3	TRBD2	TRBJ2-1	TGTGCCATCAGTGTCGGGACTAGCGGGAGTAGAAATGAGCAGTTCTTC	CAISVGTSGSRNEQFF
NA	TRBV6-1	NA	TRBJ2-5	TGTGCCAGCAGTGAAGTTTCGGAGACCCAGTACTTC	CASSEVSETQYF
few	TRBV2	TRBD2	TRBJ2-1	TGTGCCACCGAGCGGGAGGGAAAGAATGAGCAGTTCTTC	CATEREGKNEQFF
NA	TRBV25-1	NA	TRBJ2-1	TGTGCCAGCAGTGAATCCCCATGGGACTGGCAGTTCTTC	CASSESPWDWQFF
NA	TRBV19	TRBD1	TRBJ1-1	TGTGCCAGTAGTATCCGAGGTGGGGGACAGGGGGCTTTCTTT	CASSIRGGGQGAFF
NA	TRBV21-1	NA	TRBJ2-1	TGTGCCAGCAGCTTCCTTTTAGCTACCCATTCCGACAATGAGCAGTTCTTC	CASSFLLATHSDNEQFF
NA	TRBV5-4	TRBD2	TRBJ2-1	TGTGCCAGCAGCTCTGGACTAGCGGGGGCCTTCTCCTACAATGAGCAGTTCTTC	CASSSGLAGAFSYNEQFF
NA	TRBV19	NA	TRBJ2-1	TGTGCCAGTAGTATAGACAGGCGGGATGAGCAGTTCTTC	CASSIDRRDEQFF
NA	TRBV11-2	NA	TRBJ1-3	TGTGCCAGCAGCTCCAGGGGTTCTGGAAACACCATATATTTT	CASSSRGSGNTIYF
NA	TRBV19	NA	TRBJ2-1	TGTGCCAGTAGTATAGACAAAAACTCCTACAATGAGCAGTTCTTC	CASSIDKNSYNEQFF
NA	TRBV12-5	TRBD1	TRBJ1-1	TGTGCTAGTGGCCCCCGGACAGGGGAGGGTCTCAACACTGAAGCTTTCTTT	CASGPRTGEGLNTEAFF
NA	TRBV5-1	NA	TRBJ2-2	TGCGCCAGCAGCTTGGGAGGTAGCCCATACACCGGGGAGCTGTTTTTT	CASSLGGSPYTGELFF
NA	TRBV4-1	TRBD2	TRBJ2-1	TGCGCCAGCAGCCAGGGCTTTTGGGCGGGAGGGACCTACAATGAGCAGTTCTTC	CASSQGFWAGGTYNEQFF
once	TRBV30	TRBD2	TRBJ2-5	TGTGCCTGGTCCCTAGGGGCGGGAGGGATAGAGACCCAGTACTTC	CAWSLGAGGIETQYF
NA	TRBV7-2	NA	TRBJ2-3	TGTGCCAGCAGCCCCGGGGAAGGCACAGATACGCAGTATTTT	CASSPGEGTDTQYF
NA	TRBV4-1	NA	TRBJ2-5	TGCGCCAGCAGCCAAGGGGGAGGAGAGACCCAGTACTTC	CASSQGGGETQYF
NA	TRBV5-8	TRBD1	TRBJ1-2	TGTGCCAGCAGCTTGTCTCCAGGGGGAGTATTCGGTGGTGGCTACACCTTC	CASSLSPGGVFGGGYTF
NA	TRBV7-2	NA	TRBJ1-3	TGTGCCAGCAGCCCTTCAGTTCTCTATCGAGGTTGGAACACCATATATTTT	CASSPSVLYRGWNTIYF
NA	TRBV5-1	NA	TRBJ1-5	TGCGCCAGCAGCTTGGAAGGGGGCAATCAGCCCCAGCATTTT	CASSLEGGNQPQHF
NA	TRBV19	TRBD1	TRBJ2-7	TGTGCCAGTAGTAGCAACGCCAGGAACCGGGACAGGGGGAACGTGATTAGATCCTACGAGCAGTACTTC	CASSSNARNRDRGNVIRSYEQYF
few	TRBV4-2	NA	TRBJ1-6	TGTGCCAGCAGCCAAGATCCGGCGGGGAATAATTCACCCCTCCACTTT	CASSQDPAGNNSPLHF
NA	TRBV2	NA	TRBJ1-2	TGTGCCAGCAGTGATAAACAGGGTTACTATGGCTACACCTTC	CASSDKQGYYGYTF
once	TRBV5-1	NA	TRBJ2-3	TGCGCCAGCAGCTCCAGGGGCGAAAGCACAGATACGCAGTATTTT	CASSSRGESTDTQYF